The 22 T cell receptor beta chains listed next were all sequenced from one sample in a study of cytomegalovirus exposure and HLA in healthy donors (dated by TCRdb to the late 2010s). Libraries were prepared through the immunoSEQ multiplex PCR assay. For the multiplex PCR, a mixture combining 60 forward primers for TCR Vbeta segments and 13 reverse primers for TCR Jbeta segments was used. Not all clones reach the TCRdb copy of this immuneACCESS table, which keeps in-frame sequences only. Checked studies attribute under half of the gap to unresolved V genes and leave the rest unexplained. Present in this sample are 100,000 to 150,000 clones, over 60% of which were seen just once. Of the sample, about 4.3% falls within the top ten clones. Sequencing input: PBMCs. These receptors were taken from a male donor in good health and CMV-seropositive.

CDR3 sequence (DNA): TGTGCCAGCAGCAGACTAGCGGGAGAAGACGAGCAGTACTTC. Translating gives CASSRLAGEDEQYF. This chain uses TRBV2 with TRBJ2-7; 12 nucleotides align to TRBD2. The CDR3 has 14 residues. Germline assignment: CDR1 SNHLY and CDR2 FYNNEI. Unmatched junction bases numbered 5, after V lost 6 bases and J lost 5 bases.

The J gene is TRBJ2-5, the V gene TRBV28, with TRBD2 identical over 8 bases. V trimming: 2 bases; J trimming: 1 base; junction bases outside the gene matches: 6. The CDR3 contains 16 residues. CDR1 and CDR2 (germline): MDHEN, SYDVKM. The CDR3, as DNA: TGTGCCAGCAGTTTAAGGGCGGGGGGACTCCAAGAGACCCAGTACTTC. It codes for CASSLRAGGLQETQYF.

The chain combines TRBV30 with TRBJ1-2, with 10 positions matching TRBD1. Trimming cost V 2 bases and J 2 bases; bases outside gene matches: 11. The CDR3 extends over 17 amino acids. CDR1 and CDR2 (germline): GTSNPN, SVGIG (reference sequence). In DNA form, the CDR3 reads TGTGCCTGGAGTCAAAACTTTCCGGGACAGGGGAACTATGGCTACACCTTC. As protein: CAWSQNFPGQGNYGYTF.

The genes are TRBV5-5 and TRBJ2-5, with TRBD2 matching 10 bases. Germline loops: CDR1 SGHKS, CDR2 YYEKEE (reference sequence). The CDR3 consists of 13 residues. V shed 4 bases, J shed 4 bases, and the junction held 1 base outside the gene matches. The CDR3 reads CASSRLAGETQYF. The CDR3 DNA follows: TGTGCCAGCAGCCGACTAGCGGGAGAGACCCAGTACTTC. Looking up the rest from reference TRBV5-5 and TRBJ2-5 gives the full variable domain: DAGVTQSPTHLIKTRGQQVTLRCSPISGHKSVSWYQQVLGQGPQFIFQYYEKEERGRGNFPDRFSARQFPNYSSELNVNALLLGDSALYLCASSRLAGETQYFGPGTRLLVL.

The sample holds a few counts of this clone. The chain uses TRBV4-2 and TRBJ2-7; D perhaps matches TRBD2 (5 bases). In germline, CDR1 is LGHNA, CDR2 YNFKEQ. The CDR3 has 15 amino acids. Trimming cost V 1 base and J 6 bases, with 16 bases left between them. This CDR3 reads CASSQGEGLGSEQYF. Here the CDR3 DNA reads TGTGCCAGCAGCCAAGGTGAAGGGTTAGGGAGCGAGCAGTACTTC.

This chain links TRBV19 with TRBJ2-5; the D gene is possibly TRBD2 (6 bases). The CDR3 is 13 residues long. V shed 3 bases and J shed 5 bases, with 10 bases lying between them. Germline V gives CDR1 LNHDA, CDR2 SQIVND (reference sequence). The CDR3, as DNA: TGTGCCAGTAGTATGTCCCTAGCGGAGACCCAGTACTTC. Translated: CASSMSLAETQYF.

V gene TRBV2 combines with J gene TRBJ2-3; 10 nucleotides align to TRBD2. Germline values: CDR1 SNHLY, CDR2 FYNNEI. The CDR3 has 14 amino acids. J lost 12 bases, V lost 7 bases, and 13 bases had no gene match. The CDR3 DNA reads as TGTGCCAGCAACGAGGGGCTAGCGGGAGTATTACAGTATTTT. Translated, it gives CASNEGLAGVLQYF.

The chain employs TRBV11-2 and TRBJ2-5; no clear D. The DNA end favors TRBJ2-7, so the J call may be wrong. This CDR3 region has 12 residues. Per the germline V gene, CDR1 is SGHAT and CDR2 is FQNNGV. CDR3 loop: CASSRQRYEQYF. DNA of the CDR3: TGTGCCAGCAGCCGTCAGCGCTACGAGCAGTACTTC.

V and J are TRBV6-6 and TRBJ2-7, with 10 bases aligning to TRBD2. The CDR3 sequence is 14 residues long. CDR1 is MNHNY and CDR2 is SVGAGI in the germline V gene (reference sequence). The ends lost 5 bases at V and 0 bases at J; junction bases unmatched: 1. CDR3 loop: CASSPSGSSYEQYF. The DNA for the CDR3 is TGTGCCAGCAGTCCTAGCGGGAGCTCCTACGAGCAGTACTTC.

The chain couples TRBV18 to TRBJ2-7; D call uncertain. CDR3 length equals 14 residues. Trimming left V 2 bases short and J 0 bases short, with 8 bases between. Germline V gives CDR1 KGHSH, CDR2 LQKENI. CDR3 sequence: CASSPIQTSYEQYF. The CDR3 region has the DNA TGTGCCAGCTCACCAATACAGACCTCCTACGAGCAGTACTTC.

The gene calls are TRBV5-6 and TRBJ2-5; 8 positions agree with TRBD1. V shed 1 base, J shed 4 bases, and the junction held 0 bases outside the gene matches. CDR3 length equals 13 residues. Germline CDR1 SGHDT, CDR2 YYEEEE. The CDR3 DNA reads as TGTGCCAGCAGCTTGACAGGGGGAGAGACCCAGTACTTC. This translates into CASSLTGGETQYF. Full variable domain (remainder filled in from reference TRBV5-6 and TRBJ2-5): DAGVTQSPTHLIKTRGQQVTLRCSPKSGHDTVSWYQQALGQGPQFIFQYYEEEERQRGNFPDRFSGHQFPNYSSELNVNALLLGDSALYLCASSLTGGETQYFGPGTRLLVL.

Only a few counts were recorded for this clone. The chain is built from TRBV5-6 and TRBJ2-7, with D perhaps matching TRBD2 (7 bases). In germline, CDR1 is SGHDT, CDR2 YYEEEE. The CDR3 contains 16 residues. With 5 bases removed from V and 3 bases from J, the gap between germline ends came to 21 bases. The CDR3 is CASRVGASGRGYEQYF. CDR3 sequence (DNA): TGTGCCAGCAGGGTGGGGGCTAGCGGACGCGGCTACGAGCAGTACTTC.

This rearrangement joins TRBV5-1 to TRBJ2-5; D possibly corresponds to TRBD1 (6 bases). The CDR3 is made up of 14 amino acids. Trimming left V 4 bases short and J 5 bases short, with 15 bases between. Germline CDR1 and CDR2: SGHRS and YFSETQ. CDR3 DNA sequence: TGCGCCAGCAGCCTAACCAGGGGCCGGGAGACCCAGTACTTC. Translating it yields CASSLTRGRETQYF.

This clone has a single count. V is TRBV11-2 and J is TRBJ2-2, with 12 bases fitting TRBD2. The trim removed 0 bases at V and 8 bases at J, leaving 7 bases unmatched. Germline lookup yields CDR1 SGHAT and CDR2 FQNNGV. This CDR3 has 17 amino acids. The CDR3 region is CASSLDLAGGPVGELFF. The CDR3 DNA reads as TGTGCCAGCAGCTTAGATCTAGCGGGAGGGCCCGTTGGGGAGCTGTTTTTT.

The CDR3 spells CASSLDSSGFYEQYF. In DNA form, the CDR3 reads TGTGCCAGCAGTTTGGATTCTAGCGGGTTTTACGAGCAGTACTTC. The rearrangement links TRBV28 to TRBJ2-7, with 8 bases fitting TRBD2. CDR3 length equals 15 residues. V dropped 3 bases and J dropped 4; count of bases not matched to a gene: 8. Germline V gives CDR1 MDHEN, CDR2 SYDVKM.

V and J are TRBV5-1 and TRBJ2-7, with 11 bases identical to TRBD1. The CDR3 runs to 16 residues. J was trimmed by 3 bases and V by 0 bases; bases with no gene match: 5. CDR1 SGHRS and CDR2 YFSETQ come from the germline V gene. The CDR3 sequence: CASSLAPGTGGYEQYF. DNA for the CDR3: TGCGCCAGCAGCTTGGCCCCCGGGACAGGGGGCTACGAGCAGTACTTC.

A word on this clone: The sample has other DNA sequences that encode this CDR3 too. V gene TRBV27 combines with J gene TRBJ1-2, with 8 nucleotides matching TRBD1. The V gene end was trimmed by 0 bases and the J gene end by 8 bases; junction bases not matched to a gene: 2. This CDR3 contains 13 residues. In germline, CDR1 is MNHEY, CDR2 SMNVEV (reference sequence). CDR3 nucleotide sequence: TGTGCCAGCAGTTTATCAGCAGGGGGCGGCTACACCTTC. This gives the protein CASSLSAGGGYTF.

This clone was counted only a few times. The chain is built from TRBV28 and TRBJ2-7; TRBD2 matches at 11 bases. This CDR3 contains 15 residues. The V and J ends lost 4 bases and 11 bases, in that order; junction bases with no gene match: 13. Germline V gene sequence: CDR1 MDHEN, CDR2 SYDVKM. CDR3 sequence reads: CASSSQLAGAAAEYF. The DNA for the CDR3 is TGTGCCAGCAGTTCACAACTAGCGGGGGCCGCTGCGGAGTACTTC.

Written as DNA, the CDR3 is TGTGCCAGCAGCCCACGGGTTGTGCAGGGGACAGGGGGAAACACCATATATTTT. Translating it yields CASSPRVVQGTGGNTIYF. This sequence joins TRBV7-6 and TRBJ1-3; TRBD1 matches 9 bases. Trimming cost V 5 bases and J 4 bases; bases outside gene matches: 15. CDR1 and CDR2 from the germline V gene are SGHVS and FNYEAQ. The CDR3 runs to 18 residues.

This clone was counted between two and nine times. This rearrangement joins TRBV7-2 to TRBJ2-1, with D perhaps matching TRBD2 (6 bases). In germline, CDR1 is SGHTA, CDR2 FQGNSA. This CDR3 contains 15 residues. Trimming removed 2 bases at V and 4 bases at J, with 12 bases between. The CDR3 DNA follows: TGTGCCAGCAGCTTATTGGAGGGTTTTTACAATGAGCAGTTCTTC. As protein: CASSLLEGFYNEQFF.

The V gene is TRBV28, the J gene TRBJ1-3; 11 positions match TRBD1. The V gene end was trimmed by 2 bases and the J gene end by 3 bases; junction bases not matched to a gene: 6. The CDR3 runs 17 residues. Germline values: CDR1 MDHEN, CDR2 SYDVKM. CDR3 nucleotide sequence: TGTGCCAGCAGTTTAGCGGACAGGGGGCGTTTTGGAAACACCATATATTTT. It is translated as CASSLADRGRFGNTIYF.

The chain joins TRBV9 to TRBJ2-3; tentative D call: TRBD1 (5 bases). Germline loops: CDR1 SGDLS, CDR2 YYNGEE. The CDR3 runs to 13 residues. V lost 3 bases to trimming and J lost 7 bases, with 12 bases between them. CDR3 protein: CASSDSRANTQYF. The CDR3 region has the DNA TGTGCCAGCAGCGACTCCAGGGCTAATACGCAGTATTTT.